This T cell receptor (beta chain) was profiled in a study of CD8 T cells in Susac syndrome. About the research overall: At the time of blood draw, patients with Susac syndrome were therapy-naive, receiving corticosteroids, or receiving intravenous immunoglobulin alone.

Overall study results and limits: As acknowledged by the study, its TCR sequencing and HLA analysis included a relatively small number of individuals.

Reverse transcription used roughly 0.45 to 1 ug RNA and random hexamers. The CDR3 of TCR beta was amplified by immunoSEQ multiplex PCR across 54 Vbeta and 13 Jbeta. TCRdb re-called the immunoSEQ multiplex PCR reads through MiXCR, storing one row per CDR3 protein. The table includes roughly 220,000 distinct CDR3 sequences, less than 95% detected once. Comments on this clonotype: Its specificity is unknown.

TEMRA cells were FACS-enriched and CD8+ and CD4+ T cells negatively isolated. The CDR3 has 13 amino acids. Germline V CDR1 and CDR2: GTSNPN, SVGIG (reference sequence). Trimming pared 4 bases from V and 2 bases from J, leaving 11 bases between. The sample taken for sequencing was CD4+ T cells from PBMCs. This sequence joins TRBV30 and TRBJ1-2; TRBD1 might be the D (5 bases). This TCR came from a human donor with Susac syndrome. CDR3 bases: TGTGCCTGGACAGGGACTCTGAACTATGGCTACACCTTC. As protein: CAWTGTLNYGYTF.